The rows below give T cell receptor beta chains drawn from one sample of a study of blood T cell repertoires in COVID-19. TCRdb's copy holds only in-frame clones and misses some; the assay was immunoSEQ multiplex PCR. In the table there are 120,000 or so clones, 87% of which are singletons. Sample: peripheral blood. These receptors were collected from a human donor in a cohort sampled during active COVID-19. CDR3s include the opening cysteine and the closing phenylalanine or tryptophan. D genes are given only for firm matches. Only part of the rows carry a size: once, few, many, or a class if the clone is expanded.

D gene: NA
clone size: few
V gene: TRBV19
J gene: TRBJ2-6
CDR3 protein: CASSNSPRSGANVLTF
CDR3 DNA: TGTGCCAGTAGTAACAGCCCTCGCTCTGGGGCCAACGTCCTGACTTTC

D gene: NA
clone size: NA
V gene: TRBV4-3
J gene: TRBJ2-1
CDR3 protein: CASSQDEDYNEQFF
CDR3 DNA: TGCGCCAGCAGCCAAGACGAGGACTACAATGAGCAGTTCTTC

D gene: NA
clone size: NA
V gene: TRBV30
J gene: TRBJ1-2
CDR3 protein: CAWSLQGPNYGYTF
CDR3 DNA: TGTGCCTGGAGTTTACAGGGCCCTAACTATGGCTACACCTTC

D gene: TRBD1
clone size: once
V gene: TRBV27
J gene: TRBJ2-7
CDR3 protein: CASSLSGGEQYF
CDR3 DNA: TGTGCCAGCAGTTTGTCAGGGGGCGAGCAGTACTTC

D gene: TRBD1
clone size: NA
V gene: TRBV6-5
J gene: TRBJ1-3
CDR3 protein: CASKTGGGNTIYF
CDR3 DNA: TGTGCCAGCAAAACAGGGGGTGGAAACACCATATATTTT

D gene: NA
clone size: NA
V gene: TRBV6-5
J gene: TRBJ2-2
CDR3 protein: CASSFRGAVTPGELFF
CDR3 DNA: TGTGCCAGCAGTTTCCGGGGAGCGGTTACTCCCGGGGAGCTGTTTTTT

D gene: NA
clone size: once
V gene: TRBV18
J gene: TRBJ2-7
CDR3 protein: CASSLRQRDSSYEQYF
CDR3 DNA: TGTGCCAGCTCTCTCCGTCAGAGGGATAGCTCCTACGAGCAGTACTTC

D gene: TRBD1
clone size: NA
V gene: TRBV5-6
J gene: TRBJ1-1
CDR3 protein: CASSNRGFEAFF
CDR3 DNA: TGTGCCAGCAGCAACAGGGGGTTTGAAGCTTTCTTT

D gene: NA
clone size: once
V gene: TRBV5-6
J gene: TRBJ1-6
CDR3 protein: CASSLGGSILSYNSPLHF
CDR3 DNA: TGTGCCAGCAGCTTGGGGGGCAGCATACTCTCCTATAATTCACCCCTCCACTTT

D gene: TRBD2
clone size: NA
V gene: TRBV9
J gene: TRBJ2-7
CDR3 protein: CASSPTQLAGVYEQYF
CDR3 DNA: TGTGCCAGCAGCCCCACGCAACTAGCGGGGGTCTACGAGCAGTACTTC

D gene: TRBD2
clone size: NA
V gene: TRBV19
J gene: TRBJ2-7
CDR3 protein: CASTPNWMEGGSGGYEQYF
CDR3 DNA: TGTGCCAGTACCCCAAACTGGATGGAAGGCGGGAGTGGTGGTTACGAGCAGTACTTC

D gene: NA
clone size: NA
V gene: TRBV3-1/TRBV3-2
J gene: TRBJ1-4
CDR3 protein: CASSPSQRGEKLFF
CDR3 DNA: TGTGCCAGCAGCCCCAGCCAGAGGGGGGAAAAACTGTTTTTT

D gene: NA
clone size: NA
V gene: TRBV18
J gene: TRBJ2-5
CDR3 protein: CASSPIGGETQYF
CDR3 DNA: TGTGCCAGCTCACCAATAGGAGGGGAGACCCAGTACTTC

D gene: NA
clone size: NA
V gene: TRBV10-1
J gene: TRBJ2-1
CDR3 protein: CASSESPWDTPGQFF
CDR3 DNA: TGCGCCAGCAGTGAGAGCCCGTGGGACACCCCGGGGCAGTTCTTC

D gene: TRBD2
clone size: NA
V gene: TRBV19
J gene: TRBJ2-3
CDR3 protein: CASSILAGGPGTDTQYF
CDR3 DNA: TGTGCCAGTAGTATTTTGGCGGGGGGGCCTGGCACAGATACGCAGTATTTT

D gene: TRBD1
clone size: NA
V gene: TRBV5-6
J gene: TRBJ1-5
CDR3 protein: CASSSTGGNNQPQHF
CDR3 DNA: TGTGCCAGCAGCAGCACAGGGGGCAACAATCAGCCCCAGCATTTT

D gene: NA
clone size: few
V gene: TRBV28
J gene: TRBJ2-1
CDR3 protein: CASSSTGTGNEQFF
CDR3 DNA: TGTGCCAGCAGTTCCACCGGGACTGGGAATGAGCAGTTCTTC

D gene: TRBD1
clone size: NA
V gene: TRBV9
J gene: TRBJ1-1
CDR3 protein: CASSVNGQADTEAFF
CDR3 DNA: TGTGCCAGCAGCGTAAATGGACAGGCCGACACTGAAGCTTTCTTT

D gene: TRBD2
clone size: NA
V gene: TRBV6-6
J gene: TRBJ2-7
CDR3 protein: CASTRRGGNYEQYF
CDR3 DNA: TGTGCCAGCACCCGCCGCGGGGGGAACTACGAGCAGTACTTC

D gene: NA
clone size: NA
V gene: TRBV2
J gene: TRBJ2-1
CDR3 protein: CASKWGAGTYNEQFF
CDR3 DNA: TGTGCCAGCAAATGGGGCGCGGGAACCTACAATGAGCAGTTCTTC

D gene: NA
clone size: NA
V gene: TRBV28
J gene: TRBJ2-7
CDR3 protein: CASSFKAPRGQYF
CDR3 DNA: TGTGCCAGCAGTTTCAAGGCCCCCCGGGGGCAGTACTTC

D gene: TRBD2
clone size: NA
V gene: TRBV10-2
J gene: TRBJ2-1
CDR3 protein: CASSVLAGANLYNEQFF
CDR3 DNA: TGCGCCAGCAGTGTGCTAGCGGGAGCCAACTTATACAATGAGCAGTTCTTC

D gene: TRBD1
clone size: NA
V gene: TRBV4-3
J gene: TRBJ1-2
CDR3 protein: CASSQVYQETGSGYTF
CDR3 DNA: TGCGCCAGCAGCCAGGTTTATCAGGAGACAGGGAGTGGCTACACCTTC

D gene: TRBD1
clone size: NA
V gene: TRBV19
J gene: TRBJ1-1
CDR3 protein: CASTMTGVNTEAFF
CDR3 DNA: TGTGCCAGTACCATGACAGGGGTGAACACTGAAGCTTTCTTT

D gene: TRBD1
clone size: NA
V gene: TRBV28
J gene: TRBJ2-7
CDR3 protein: CASSHGTGYEQYF
CDR3 DNA: TGTGCCAGCAGTCATGGGACAGGGTACGAGCAGTACTTC